The present T cell receptor (beta chain) was sequenced within a study of immune characterization of retroperitoneal liposarcoma. TCRdb re-analysed the PCR reads in MiXCR, keeping a single row per CDR3 protein. The table records more than 9,000 distinct CDR3 sequences, around a quarter of them present only once. Germline loops: CDR1 MNHGY, CDR2 SAAAGT. CDR3 length equals 15 residues. The rearrangement links TRBV6-8 to TRBJ2-1; D might be TRBD2 (6 bases). The closer fit of TRBJ2-7 to the DNA end suggests the J call may be wrong. This sequence was found in a male donor with retroperitoneal liposarcoma. Sequenced input: blood. The CDR3, as DNA: TGTGCCAGCAGTTACTCCCTCGCGGGATCCTACGAGCAGTACTTC. Its translation is CASSYSLAGSYEQYF.